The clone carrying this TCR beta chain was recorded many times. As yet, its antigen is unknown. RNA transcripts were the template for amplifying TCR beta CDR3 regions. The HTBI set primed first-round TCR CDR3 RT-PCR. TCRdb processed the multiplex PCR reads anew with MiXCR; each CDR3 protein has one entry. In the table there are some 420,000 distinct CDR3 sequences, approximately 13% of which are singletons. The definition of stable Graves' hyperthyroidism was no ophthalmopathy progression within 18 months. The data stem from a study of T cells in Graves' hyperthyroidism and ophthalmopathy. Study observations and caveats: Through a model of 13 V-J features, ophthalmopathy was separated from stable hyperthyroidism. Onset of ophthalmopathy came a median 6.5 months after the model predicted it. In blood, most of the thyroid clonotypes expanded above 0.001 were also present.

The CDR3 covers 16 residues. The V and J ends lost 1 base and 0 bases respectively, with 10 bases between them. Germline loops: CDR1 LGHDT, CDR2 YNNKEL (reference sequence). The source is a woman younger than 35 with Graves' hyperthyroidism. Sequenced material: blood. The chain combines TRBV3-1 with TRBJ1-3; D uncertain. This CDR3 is CASSQGQRSSGNTIYF. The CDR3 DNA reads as TGTGCCAGCAGCCAAGGCCAGCGAAGCTCTGGAAACACCATATATTTT.